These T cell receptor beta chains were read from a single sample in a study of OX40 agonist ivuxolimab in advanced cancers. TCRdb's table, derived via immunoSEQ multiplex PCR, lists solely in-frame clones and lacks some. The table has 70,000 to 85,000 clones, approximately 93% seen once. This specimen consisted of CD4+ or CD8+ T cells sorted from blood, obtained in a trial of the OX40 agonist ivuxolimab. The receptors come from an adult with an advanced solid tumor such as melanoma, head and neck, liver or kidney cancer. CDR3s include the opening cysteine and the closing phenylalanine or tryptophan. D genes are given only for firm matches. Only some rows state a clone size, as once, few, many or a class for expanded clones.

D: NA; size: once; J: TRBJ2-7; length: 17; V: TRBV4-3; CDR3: CASSQGGRGLSSYEQYF; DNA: TGCGCCAGCAGCCAAGGGGGGCGGGGCCTTAGCTCCTACGAGCAGTACTTC
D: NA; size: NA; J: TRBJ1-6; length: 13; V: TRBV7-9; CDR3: CASSEASNSPLHF; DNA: TGTGCCAGCAGCGAAGCCAGTAATTCACCCCTCCACTTT
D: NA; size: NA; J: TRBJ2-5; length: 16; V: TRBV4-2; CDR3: CASSRPGGGYQETQYF; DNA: TGTGCCAGCAGCCGGCCGGGCGGGGGCTACCAAGAGACCCAGTACTTC
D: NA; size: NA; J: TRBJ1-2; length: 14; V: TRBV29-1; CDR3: CSVGQGLYNYGYTF; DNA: TGCAGCGTTGGTCAGGGCCTCTATAACTATGGCTACACCTTC
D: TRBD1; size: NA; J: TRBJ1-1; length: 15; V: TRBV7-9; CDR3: CASSLVGGQGREAFF; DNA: TGTGCCAGCAGCTTAGTAGGGGGACAGGGGCGTGAAGCTTTCTTT
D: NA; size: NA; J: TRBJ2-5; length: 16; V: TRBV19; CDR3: CASSIGLQGYQETQYF; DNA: TGTGCCAGTAGTATAGGCCTTCAGGGGTACCAAGAGACCCAGTACTTC
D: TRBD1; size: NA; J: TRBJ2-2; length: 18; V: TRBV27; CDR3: CASSYFPFTGTGSGELFF; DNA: TGTGCCAGCAGCTACTTCCCGTTCACCGGGACAGGGTCCGGGGAGCTGTTTTTT
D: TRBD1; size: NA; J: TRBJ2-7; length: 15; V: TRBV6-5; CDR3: CASSVGQGGIYEQYF; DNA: TGTGCCAGCAGTGTTGGACAGGGGGGGATATACGAGCAGTACTTC
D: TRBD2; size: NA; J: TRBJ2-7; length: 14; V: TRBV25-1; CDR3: CASSLAGGPYEQYF; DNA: TGTGCCAGCAGTCTAGCGGGAGGACCCTACGAGCAGTACTTC
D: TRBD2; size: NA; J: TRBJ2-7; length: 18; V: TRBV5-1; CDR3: CASSPRTSGTSISYEQYF; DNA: TGCGCCAGCAGCCCCAGGACTAGCGGGACTTCTATTTCCTACGAGCAGTACTTC
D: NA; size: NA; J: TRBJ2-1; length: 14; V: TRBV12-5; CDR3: CASLNLASYNEQFF; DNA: TGTGCTAGTCTTAATCTGGCTTCTTACAATGAGCAGTTCTTC
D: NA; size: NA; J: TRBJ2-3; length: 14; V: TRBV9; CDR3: CASSVAAWADTQYF; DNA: TGTGCCAGCAGCGTAGCGGCGTGGGCAGATACGCAGTATTTT
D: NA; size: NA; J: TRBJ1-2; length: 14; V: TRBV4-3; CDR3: CASSQDGNPYGYTF; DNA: TGCGCCAGCAGCCAAGACGGCAACCCCTATGGCTACACCTTC
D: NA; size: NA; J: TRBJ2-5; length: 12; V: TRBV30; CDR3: CAWTDSPETQYF; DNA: TGTGCCTGGACTGACTCCCCGGAGACCCAGTACTTC
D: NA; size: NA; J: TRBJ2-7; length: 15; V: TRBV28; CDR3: CASSLYPAGPYEQYF; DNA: TGTGCCAGCAGTTTATACCCAGCGGGTCCCTACGAGCAGTACTTC